Listed below are T cell receptor beta chains from one sample, sequenced in a study of blood T cell repertoires in COVID-19. The table came from immunoSEQ multiplex PCR; TCRdb's copy has only in-frame clones and leaves some out. The data contain about 100,000 clones, around 85% of them singletons. The sample consisted of peripheral blood. These receptors were taken from a man aged 50 to 60 with active or convalescent COVID-19. Both conserved end residues are part of each CDR3. The D gene is left open where the match is weak. A row's size may be missing; if present it is once, few, many or a size class.

abundance,d_gene,v_gene,j_gene,CDR3nt,CDR3aa
-,TRBD2,TRBV25-1,TRBJ2-1,TGTGCCAGCACCTCAAGGTCTAGCGGGATCGACAATGAGCAGTTCTTC,CASTSRSSGIDNEQFF
-,TRBD1,TRBV19,TRBJ1-2,TGTGCCAGTAGTCCCCGGGACAGGTTATCCAGTGGCTACACCTTC,CASSPRDRLSSGYTF
once,-,TRBV18,TRBJ1-2,TGTGCCAGCTCACCGCGAATAGGAGACAGAGATGGCTTGGGCTACACCTTC,CASSPRIGDRDGLGYTF
-,TRBD2,TRBV30,TRBJ2-2,TGTGCCTGGAGTAAGGGGCTAGCGGGATTGGGCGGGGAGCTGTTTTTT,CAWSKGLAGLGGELFF
-,TRBD1,TRBV2,TRBJ2-7,TGTGCCAGCACCCGGACAGGGTTTGACTACGAGCAGTACTTC,CASTRTGFDYEQYF
-,TRBD2,TRBV6-4,TRBJ2-2,TGTGCCAGCAGTGAAGGCGGGAGGGCCGCGGGGGAGCTGTTTTTT,CASSEGGRAAGELFF
-,TRBD2,TRBV29-1,TRBJ2-1,TGCAGCGTTGAGTCCGGGACTAGCGGGGCGGACCCACGAGGGCAGTTCTTC,CSVESGTSGADPRGQFF
-,-,TRBV7-3,TRBJ2-1,TGTGCCAGCAGCTTAAAGGTGGGGCTAGGATACAATGAGCAGTTCTTC,CASSLKVGLGYNEQFF
-,-,TRBV7-9,TRBJ2-3,TGTGCCAGCAGCTCAGCCGTACATACAGATACGCAGTATTTT,CASSSAVHTDTQYF
-,TRBD1,TRBV6-5,TRBJ2-3,TGTGCCAGCAGGGGGACCACAGGGGTAGCAGATACGCAGTATTTT,CASRGTTGVADTQYF
-,TRBD2,TRBV7-2,TRBJ2-1,TGTGCCAGCAGCTTAGGCCCTCTACTAGCGGAGGGGGTAGATGAGCAGTTCTTC,CASSLGPLLAEGVDEQFF
-,TRBD1,TRBV11-1,TRBJ1-3,TGTGCCAGCAGCTCGGACAGGACCGGAAACACCATATATTTT,CASSSDRTGNTIYF
-,-,TRBV27,TRBJ1-1,TGTGCCAGCAGTTCCAGGGGTTTGAACACTGAAGCTTTCTTT,CASSSRGLNTEAFF
-,-,TRBV10-3,TRBJ2-3,TGTGCCATCAGTGAGGAAGTCGGGACGCAGTATTTT,CAISEEVGTQYF
once,TRBD1,TRBV5-6,TRBJ2-1,TGTGCCAGCAGCTTGGATGACAGGGGGCCTTACACTAGCAGCAATGAGCAGTTCTTC,CASSLDDRGPYTSSNEQFF
once,-,TRBV7-2,TRBJ2-2,TGTGCCAGCAGCTACTTTAATGCCCGGGAGCTGTTTTTT,CASSYFNARELFF
-,-,TRBV12-2,TRBJ2-2,TGTGCAAGTCGCCCTTCGACCGGGACTAGCGGGACCGGCGGGACCGGGGAGCTGTTTTTT,CASRPSTGTSGTGGTGELFF
once,TRBD2,TRBV20-1,TRBJ2-1,TGCAGTGCTAGTAGGACTAGGGAAACTCACAATGAGCAGTTCTTC,CSASRTRETHNEQFF
-,-,TRBV5-8,TRBJ1-5,TGTGCCAGCAGCTTGTTTGTTCGGGCAGGAGGTAGCAATCAGCCCCAGCATTTT,CASSLFVRAGGSNQPQHF
-,-,TRBV4-1,TRBJ1-5,TGCGCCAGCAGCCAAGCTGGGAGGAATCAGCCCCAGCATTTT,CASSQAGRNQPQHF
-,TRBD2,TRBV9,TRBJ2-3,TGTGCCAGCAGCCCTTTGACTAGCGGGAGTAATACGCAGTATTTT,CASSPLTSGSNTQYF
-,-,TRBV3-1/TRBV3-2,TRBJ1-1,TGTGCCAGCAGCCAATCGGACCTAGGACGGGGGGACACTGAAGCTTTCTTT,CASSQSDLGRGDTEAFF
-,-,TRBV25-1,TRBJ1-1,TGTGCCAGCAGTGAATCGGGTTTCACTGAAGCTTTCTTT,CASSESGFTEAFF
-,TRBD1,TRBV11-2,TRBJ2-7,TGTGCCAGCAGCTTAGATCTCGACAGGGGTTTCAACGAGCAGTACTTC,CASSLDLDRGFNEQYF
-,-,TRBV19,TRBJ2-2,TGTGCCAGTAGTACCCATCAGGGGCGAGGCACCGGGGAGCTGTTTTTT,CASSTHQGRGTGELFF
few,-,TRBV5-1,TRBJ1-2,TGCGCCAGCAGCTTGGACAGCTATGGCTACACCTTC,CASSLDSYGYTF
once,-,TRBV6-5,TRBJ2-7,TGTGCCAGCAGTTACTCTCGGGGGGCCAGCGAGCAGTACTTC,CASSYSRGASEQYF
-,TRBD2,TRBV5-1,TRBJ2-2,TGCGCCAGCAGCCTACGGACTAGCGGGGTCACGAACACCGGGGAGCTGTTTTTT,CASSLRTSGVTNTGELFF
once,-,TRBV11-3,TRBJ2-1,TGTGCCACCAAGCGGGACAATGAGCAGTTCTTC,CATKRDNEQFF
-,TRBD1,TRBV12-5,TRBJ1-4,TGTGCTAGTGGTTCCTCTCGTAGCGGGACAGGGTTTGAAAAACTGTTTTTT,CASGSSRSGTGFEKLFF
once,-,TRBV10-3,TRBJ1-1,TGTGCCATCAGTGGGCCTGAGCGGCCGAGCACTGAAGCTTTCTTT,CAISGPERPSTEAFF
-,-,TRBV30,TRBJ2-3,TGTGCCTGGAGTCCCCCCACAGGTACGCAGTATTTT,CAWSPPTGTQYF
-,-,TRBV9,TRBJ2-1,TGTGCCAGCAGCCCCCGGAGGACCTCCTACAATGAGCAGTTCTTC,CASSPRRTSYNEQFF
-,-,TRBV19,TRBJ1-3,TGTGCCAGTAGTACCCAGACTGGAAACACCATATATTTT,CASSTQTGNTIYF
-,-,TRBV19,TRBJ2-7,TGTGCCAGTAGTACCCGACTGGCCGAGCAGTACTTC,CASSTRLAEQYF
-,-,TRBV12-5,TRBJ2-5,TGTGCTAGTGGCTTGGGGGGAGGTAAAGAGACCCAGTACTTC,CASGLGGGKETQYF